These T cell receptor beta chains were read from a single sample in a study of cytomegalovirus exposure and HLA in healthy donors. The protocol was immunoSEQ multiplex PCR, while the TCRdb copy is restricted to in-frame clones and leaves out a portion. The sample consists of about 150,000 clones, approximately 77% of them appearing once. The sequenced sample consisted of PBMCs. The receptor set was obtained from a man in his late teens or twenties in good health and CMV-seronegative. The CDR3 runs from the conserved cysteine through the conserved F or W. The D gene is left open where the match is weak. The size field is filled for only some rows; it gives once, few, many or a size class.

D	J	size	V	DNA	CDR3
.	TRBJ1-2	.	TRBV29-1	TGCAGCGCTTGGCGGGCCGGCTATGGCTACACCTTC	CSAWRAGYGYTF
TRBD2	TRBJ2-1	once	TRBV30	TGTGCCTGGAGTGTTCGGTTGGGACTAGCGGGAGGCGCCGGGGGCAATGAGCAGTTCTTC	CAWSVRLGLAGGAGGNEQFF
TRBD2	TRBJ2-7	.	TRBV27	TGTGCCAGCAGTTTTCTACTAGCGGCCCGCTACGAGCAGTACTTC	CASSFLLAARYEQYF
TRBD1	TRBJ2-7	.	TRBV27	TGTGCCAGCAGTTCGGGACAGGTCAACGACGAGCAGTACTTC	CASSSGQVNDEQYF
.	TRBJ2-1	.	TRBV19	TGTGCCAGTAGTATAGAACTCCGAGGGTATGAGCAGTTCTTC	CASSIELRGYEQFF
TRBD2	TRBJ2-7	.	TRBV7-8	TGTGCCAGCAGCTTAGTAGGTGGTAGCGGGCACTCCTACGAGCAGTACTTC	CASSLVGGSGHSYEQYF
TRBD2	TRBJ2-7	.	TRBV5-1	TGCGCCAGCAGCTTGGGTCAGGCGGGAGTTTACGAGCAGTACTTC	CASSLGQAGVYEQYF
TRBD1	TRBJ2-3	.	TRBV19	TGTGCCAGTGGGACAGGGAGGACAGATACGCAGTATTTT	CASGTGRTDTQYF
TRBD1	TRBJ2-1	few	TRBV30	TGTGCCTGGGATACGGGACAGGGGGCCGCGGGGCAGTTCTTC	CAWDTGQGAAGQFF
.	TRBJ2-1	.	TRBV4-3	TGCGCCAGCAGCCAAGACCCCCGCCCGCACAATGGGCAGTTCTTC	CASSQDPRPHNGQFF
.	TRBJ2-1	.	TRBV5-4	TGTGCCAGCAGCCCTAGCGAATACAATGAGCAGTTCTTC	CASSPSEYNEQFF
TRBD2	TRBJ2-3	few	TRBV5-1	TGCGCCAGCAGCTTGGTAGCGGGAGGGCCAGATACGCAGTATTTT	CASSLVAGGPDTQYF
TRBD2	TRBJ2-4	.	TRBV7-2	TGTGCCAGCACCTTTAGTCTAGCGGAAAACATTCAGTACTTC	CASTFSLAENIQYF
.	TRBJ2-7	once	TRBV12-2	TGTGCAAGTCGCTTAGCGGGGGGGGCTCCCGAGCAGTACTTC	CASRLAGGAPEQYF
.	TRBJ1-5	.	TRBV5-1	TGCGCCAGCAGCCCCCGGGGGGCTATCAATCAGCCCCAGCATTTT	CASSPRGAINQPQHF
.	TRBJ1-2	.	TRBV7-9	TGTTCCAGCAGTCTCGGGGGTACAGGCTACACCTTC	CSSSLGGTGYTF
TRBD1	TRBJ2-1	.	TRBV6-5	TGTGCCAGCAGATCCGGGACAGCCAACAATGAGCAGTTCTTC	CASRSGTANNEQFF
.	TRBJ2-7	.	TRBV28	TGTGCCAGCAGTTTACCGGGGTTTGAGCAGTACTTC	CASSLPGFEQYF
TRBD2	TRBJ2-7	.	TRBV7-2	TGTGCCAGCAGTACAAACCCCTCGAGCGGGAGAGGAGACTACGAGCAGTACTTC	CASSTNPSSGRGDYEQYF
.	TRBJ1-1	.	TRBV29-1	TGCAGCGTCAGGGGAGAAGGCACTGAAGCTTTCTTT	CSVRGEGTEAFF
.	TRBJ1-1	few	TRBV11-2	TGTGCCAGCAGCTTATGGGGCAGCACTGAAGCTTTCTTT	CASSLWGSTEAFF
TRBD1	TRBJ2-7	.	TRBV27	TGTGCCAGCAGAAAATTCACAGGGGGCGCCCCCCACGAGCAGTACTTC	CASRKFTGGAPHEQYF
.	TRBJ1-1	.	TRBV6-5	TGTGCCAGCAGTTACTCGGTACTATTGAACACTGAAGCTTTCTTT	CASSYSVLLNTEAFF
.	TRBJ2-1	.	TRBV9	TGTGCCAGCAGCGCTACGTACAATGAGCAGTTCTTC	CASSATYNEQFF
.	TRBJ2-5	.	TRBV25-1	TGTGCCAGCGGGGGGGACAGGTTTGCGGAGACCCAGTACTTC	CASGGDRFAETQYF
TRBD1	TRBJ2-5	.	TRBV29-1	TGCAGCGTTGTCCGGGACAGGGACCAAGAGACCCAGTACTTC	CSVVRDRDQETQYF
.	TRBJ1-1	.	TRBV7-9	TGTGCCAGCCGGGACAAGAACACTGAAGCTTTCTTT	CASRDKNTEAFF
TRBD1	TRBJ2-1	.	TRBV12-5	TGTGCTAGTGGCCGGACAGGGTACCTTCGAGACTACAATGAGCAGTTCTTC	CASGRTGYLRDYNEQFF
TRBD1	TRBJ2-4	.	TRBV28	TGTGCCAGCAGTTTAGGGACAGGGGATATAAACATTCAGTACTTC	CASSLGTGDINIQYF
TRBD2	TRBJ2-1	.	TRBV19	TGTGCCAGTAGTTTGGCTAGCGGGACCTACAATGAGCAGTTCTTC	CASSLASGTYNEQFF
TRBD2	TRBJ2-5	.	TRBV19	TGTGCCAGTAAACTAGCGGGAGTACAAGAGACCCAGTACTTC	CASKLAGVQETQYF
TRBD1	TRBJ1-4	many	TRBV5-1	TGCGCCAGCGGGGGGACAGGGGATAATGAAAAACTGTTTTTT	CASGGTGDNEKLFF
.	TRBJ2-7	.	TRBV10-2	TGCGCCAGCAGTGCGGAGCGGACTTCCTACGAGCAGTACTTC	CASSAERTSYEQYF
.	TRBJ1-5	few	TRBV7-2	TGTGCCAGCAGCTCACCGACAGTTAGCAATCAGCCCCAGCATTTT	CASSSPTVSNQPQHF
.	TRBJ2-7	few	TRBV2	TGTGCCAGCAGTGTCCCAGACTCTTACGAGCAGTACTTC	CASSVPDSYEQYF
.	TRBJ2-1	.	TRBV19	TGTGCCAGTAGTCCCCCGGATCAAGGTAGGGCGAGGGATGAGCAGTTCTTC	CASSPPDQGRARDEQFF
TRBD1	TRBJ2-4	.	TRBV27	TGTGCCAGCAGTTTATCGATCGGCAGGGACAGGGCCAAAAACATTCAGTACTTC	CASSLSIGRDRAKNIQYF
TRBD2	TRBJ2-1	.	TRBV5-5	TGTGCCAGCAGCTTGGGGGTTAGCGGGAGGGAGGATGAGCAGTTCTTC	CASSLGVSGREDEQFF
.	TRBJ2-2	.	TRBV11-2	TGTGCCAGCAGCTTAGAGGGGGGCACCGGGGAGCTGTTTTTT	CASSLEGGTGELFF
.	TRBJ1-2	.	TRBV6-1	TGTGCCAGCAGCGAAGGCGACTATGGCTACACCTTC	CASSEGDYGYTF
TRBD2	TRBJ2-7	.	TRBV7-9	TGTGCCAGCAGCTTCAGTGGACTAGCGGGAGCGAGAGAGCAGTACTTC	CASSFSGLAGAREQYF
.	TRBJ1-2	.	TRBV28	TGTGCCAGCCACAAGAACTATGGCTACACCTTC	CASHKNYGYTF